This record concerns one T cell receptor beta chain sequence. One Seattle source followed patients from active infection through their disease course. The data originate from a study of blood T cell repertoires in COVID-19. Study background: Samples came from the United States, Italy and Spain, spanning acute and convalescent COVID-19. Nucleic acid was either cDNA or gDNA, and it came from T cells, B-cell-depleted T cells, or PBMCs.

In the authors' workflow: Estimates of nucleated cell counts were drawn from the amplification of reference gene primers. Measured with immunoSEQ multiplex PCR; TCRdb has only the in-frame clones, and not every one. V, J and clone size were drawn from that table, and D and trimming were deduced from the DNA. The sample includes some 140,000 clones, 83% of them seen just once. The sequenced sample was peripheral blood. The sequence was obtained from a woman aged 55 to 70 with COVID-19, enrolled during active disease.

Written as DNA, the CDR3 is TGTGCCAGTAGTGGAGGGACAGGGGTCTCTGGCTACACCTTC. This gives the protein CASSGGTGVSGYTF. The chain uses TRBV19 and TRBJ1-2; 10 bases are a match to TRBD1. V lost 5 bases, J lost 7 bases, and 7 bases stayed unmatched. The germline gives CDR1 LNHDA, CDR2 SQIVND (reference sequence). This CDR3 has 14 residues.